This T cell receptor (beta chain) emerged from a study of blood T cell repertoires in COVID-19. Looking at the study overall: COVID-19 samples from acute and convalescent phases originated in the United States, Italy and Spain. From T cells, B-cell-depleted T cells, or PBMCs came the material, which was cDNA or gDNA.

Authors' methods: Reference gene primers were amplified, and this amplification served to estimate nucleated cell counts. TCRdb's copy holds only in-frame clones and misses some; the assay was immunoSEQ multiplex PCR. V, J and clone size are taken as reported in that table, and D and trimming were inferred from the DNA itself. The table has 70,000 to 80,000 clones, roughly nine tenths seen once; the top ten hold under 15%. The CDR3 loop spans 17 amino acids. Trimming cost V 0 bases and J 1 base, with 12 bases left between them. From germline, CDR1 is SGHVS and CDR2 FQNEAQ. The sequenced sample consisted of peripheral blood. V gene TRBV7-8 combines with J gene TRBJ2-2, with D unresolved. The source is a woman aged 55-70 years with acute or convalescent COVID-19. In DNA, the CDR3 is TGTGCCAGCAGCTTAGCGAGAGGATCCGTGAACACCGGGGAGCTGTTTTTT. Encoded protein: CASSLARGSVNTGELFF. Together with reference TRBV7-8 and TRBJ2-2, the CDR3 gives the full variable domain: GAGVSQSPRYKVAKRGQDVALRCDPISGHVSLFWYQQALGQGPEFLTYFQNEAQLDKSGLPSDRFFAERPEGSVSTLKIQRTQQEDSAVYLCASSLARGSVNTGELFFGEGSRLTVL.